The entry below describes one T cell receptor (beta chain). The assay was immunoSEQ multiplex PCR, and TCRdb's table has in-frame clones only and misses some. The data contain approximately 100,000 clones, around 92% of them singletons. Germline lookup yields CDR1 LGHNT and CDR2 FRNRAP. V dropped 5 bases and J dropped 6; count of bases not matched to a gene: 18. CDR3 length: 18 amino acids. The record originates from a study of siplizumab effects on memory and regulatory T cells. The sequenced sample was Tregs sorted from blood. The chain is built from TRBV12-5 and TRBJ2-1, with 8 bases matching TRBD2. This sequence was found in a human donor in good health. The CDR3, as DNA: TGTGCTAGTGGTACGGGACTTTTTGGGGGAGCGGGAGCCAATGAGCAGTTCTTC. Its protein product is CASGTGLFGGAGANEQFF.